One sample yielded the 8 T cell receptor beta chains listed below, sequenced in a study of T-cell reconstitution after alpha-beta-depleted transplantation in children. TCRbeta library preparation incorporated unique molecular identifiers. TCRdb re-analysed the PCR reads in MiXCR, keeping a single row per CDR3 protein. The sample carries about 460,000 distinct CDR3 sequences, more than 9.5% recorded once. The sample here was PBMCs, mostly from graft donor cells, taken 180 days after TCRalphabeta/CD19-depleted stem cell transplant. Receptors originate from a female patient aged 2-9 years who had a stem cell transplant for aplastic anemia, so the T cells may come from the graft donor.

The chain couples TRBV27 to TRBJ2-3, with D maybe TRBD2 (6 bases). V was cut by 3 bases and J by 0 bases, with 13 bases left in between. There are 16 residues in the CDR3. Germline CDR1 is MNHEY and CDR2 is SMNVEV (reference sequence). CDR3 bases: TGTGCCAGCAGTTTTTTCCGGGGGACTAGCACAGATACGCAGTATTTT. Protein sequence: CASSFFRGTSTDTQYF.

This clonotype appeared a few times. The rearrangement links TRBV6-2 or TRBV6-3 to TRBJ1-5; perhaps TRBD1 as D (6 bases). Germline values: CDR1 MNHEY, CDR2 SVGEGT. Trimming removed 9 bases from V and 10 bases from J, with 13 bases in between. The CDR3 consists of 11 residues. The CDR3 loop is CASQGSGPQHF. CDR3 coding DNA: TGTGCCAGTCAGGGGAGCGGACCCCAGCATTTT.

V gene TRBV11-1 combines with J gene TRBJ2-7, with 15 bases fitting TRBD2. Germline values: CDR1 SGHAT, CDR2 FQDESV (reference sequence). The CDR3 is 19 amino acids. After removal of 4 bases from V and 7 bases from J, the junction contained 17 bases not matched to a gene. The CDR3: CASSSGGGLAGGPREEQYF. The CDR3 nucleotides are TGTGCCAGCAGCTCCGGAGGGGGACTAGCGGGAGGCCCCCGGGAAGAGCAGTACTTC.

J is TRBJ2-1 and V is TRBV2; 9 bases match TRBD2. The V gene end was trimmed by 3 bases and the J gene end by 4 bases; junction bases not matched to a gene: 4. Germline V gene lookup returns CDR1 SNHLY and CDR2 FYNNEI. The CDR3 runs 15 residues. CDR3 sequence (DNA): TGTGCCAGCAGTGACGCGGGAGGGATATACAATGAGCAGTTCTTC. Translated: CASSDAGGIYNEQFF.

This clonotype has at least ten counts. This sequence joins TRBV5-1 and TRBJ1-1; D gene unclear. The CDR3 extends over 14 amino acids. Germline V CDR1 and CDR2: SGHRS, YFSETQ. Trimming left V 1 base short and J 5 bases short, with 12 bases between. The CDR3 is CASSLRQVRTEAFF. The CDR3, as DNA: TGCGCCAGCAGCTTGAGGCAGGTGAGGACTGAAGCTTTCTTT.

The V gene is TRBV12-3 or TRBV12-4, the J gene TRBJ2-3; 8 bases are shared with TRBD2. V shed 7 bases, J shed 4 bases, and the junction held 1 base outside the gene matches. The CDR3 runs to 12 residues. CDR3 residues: CASTGGADTQYF. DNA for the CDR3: TGTGCCAGCACGGGAGGGGCAGATACGCAGTATTTT.

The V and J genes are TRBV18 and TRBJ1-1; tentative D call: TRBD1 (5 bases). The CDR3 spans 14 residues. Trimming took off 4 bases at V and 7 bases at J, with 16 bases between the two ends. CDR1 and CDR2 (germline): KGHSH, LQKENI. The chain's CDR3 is CASSHRSGEGEAFF. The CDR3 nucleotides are TGTGCCAGCTCACACAGGTCGGGGGAAGGTGAAGCTTTCTTT.

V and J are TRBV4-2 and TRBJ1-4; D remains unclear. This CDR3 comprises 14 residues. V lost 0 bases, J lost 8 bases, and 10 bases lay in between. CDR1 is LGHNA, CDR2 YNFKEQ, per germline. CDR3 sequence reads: CASSQDRSLEKLFF. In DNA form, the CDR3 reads TGTGCCAGCAGCCAAGATCGGAGCCTCGAAAAACTGTTTTTT.